The T cell receptor (beta chain) under discussion was sequenced for a study of blood T cells in healthy people across ages. Points from the study as a whole: More naive CD4+ cells and higher diversity were found in long-lived than in aged donors.

The germline CDR1 and CDR2 sequences are SQVTM and ANQGSEA. The CDR3 runs to 13 residues. The ends were cut back, 7 bases at V and 3 bases at J, with 13 bases in the middle. There were healthy Caucasian individuals from Russia, aged 6 to 90, serving as donors. Peripheral blood, approximately 10 milliliters per donor, was collected. PCR was performed a second time for about 6 to 11 cycles using a sample-barcoded 5' primer and a J-beta primer mix. In TCRdb, the 5' RACE reads were re-called with MiXCR into one record per CDR3 protein. The sample has approximately 730,000 distinct CDR3 sequences, approximately 43% seen once. Regarding this clonotype: The antigen is undetermined.

The material sequenced was blood. This sequence originates from a woman aged 55-69 years in good health. V gene TRBV29-1 combines with J gene TRBJ1-5; D not certain. Here the CDR3 reads CSAAGEFNQPQHF. The CDR3 nucleotides read TGCAGCGCCGCGGGAGAGTTCAATCAGCCCCAGCATTTT.